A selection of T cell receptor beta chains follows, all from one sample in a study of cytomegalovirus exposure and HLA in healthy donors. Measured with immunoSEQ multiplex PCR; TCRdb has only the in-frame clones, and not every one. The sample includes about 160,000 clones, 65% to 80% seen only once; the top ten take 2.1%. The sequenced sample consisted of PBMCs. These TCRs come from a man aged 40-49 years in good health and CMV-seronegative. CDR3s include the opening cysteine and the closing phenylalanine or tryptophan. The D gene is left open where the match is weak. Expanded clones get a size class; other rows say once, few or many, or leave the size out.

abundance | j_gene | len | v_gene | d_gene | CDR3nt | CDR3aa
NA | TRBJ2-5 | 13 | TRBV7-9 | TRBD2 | TGTGCCAGCCGCGGACTAGCGGGCATCCAGCAGTACTTC | CASRGLAGIQQYF
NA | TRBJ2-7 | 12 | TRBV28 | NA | TGTGCCAGCATCTCCCTCCTAGACGGGCAGTACTTC | CASISLLDGQYF
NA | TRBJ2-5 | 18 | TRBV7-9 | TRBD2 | TGTTCCAGCAGCTTAGTGCTAGCGGGAGTTGGTGCGGATGAGACCCAGTACTTC | CSSSLVLAGVGADETQYF
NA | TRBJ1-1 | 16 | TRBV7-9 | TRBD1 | TGTGCCAGCAGCGACTGGGACAGGGGGACGAACACTGAAGCTTTCTTT | CASSDWDRGTNTEAFF
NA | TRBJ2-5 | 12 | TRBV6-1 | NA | TGTGCCACCCGGGAAGGAGGAGAGACCCAGTACTTC | CATREGGETQYF
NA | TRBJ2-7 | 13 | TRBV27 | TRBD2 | TGTGCCAGCAGTACTAGCGGAGCCTACGAGCAGTACTTC | CASSTSGAYEQYF
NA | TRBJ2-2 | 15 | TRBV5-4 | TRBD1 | TGTGCCAGCAGCAGGGGACAGGTGAACACCGGGGAGCTGTTTTTT | CASSRGQVNTGELFF
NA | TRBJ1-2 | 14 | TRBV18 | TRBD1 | TGTGCCAGCTCACTAAGGACAGGGGGGCAAGGCTACACCTTC | CASSLRTGGQGYTF
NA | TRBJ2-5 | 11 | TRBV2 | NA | TGTGCCAGCAGTGCTTTAGAGACCCAGTACTTC | CASSALETQYF
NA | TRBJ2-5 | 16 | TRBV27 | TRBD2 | TGTGCCAGCAGCCGCGGACTAGCGGGAGCCCCAGAGACCCAGTACTTC | CASSRGLAGAPETQYF
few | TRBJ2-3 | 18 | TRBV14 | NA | TGTGCCAGCAGCCGACGAACCGGGACTCAGGACCACACAGATACGCAGTATTTT | CASSRRTGTQDHTDTQYF
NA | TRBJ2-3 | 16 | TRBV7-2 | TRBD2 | TGTGCCAGCAGCTTAATAGGGACTAGCAATGCAGATACGCAGTATTTT | CASSLIGTSNADTQYF
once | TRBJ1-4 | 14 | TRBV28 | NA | TGTGCCAGCAGGAACGCGGGGACTAATGAAAAACTGTTTTTT | CASRNAGTNEKLFF
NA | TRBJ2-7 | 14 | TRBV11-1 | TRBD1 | TGTGCCAGCAGCTCCGGGACAGGGCGCGACGAGCAGTACTTC | CASSSGTGRDEQYF
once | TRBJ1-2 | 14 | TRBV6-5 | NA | TGTGCCAGCATGTCCCAGGTGATTACGAATGTCTACACCTTC | CASMSQVITNVYTF
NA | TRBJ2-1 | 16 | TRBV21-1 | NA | TGTGCCAGCAGCGGACCAGGACTAGCGGGAGCAAATGAGCAGTTCTTC | CASSGPGLAGANEQFF
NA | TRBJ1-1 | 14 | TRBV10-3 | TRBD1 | TGTGCCATCAGTGAGAACAGGGGGCTCTCTGAAGCTTTCTTT | CAISENRGLSEAFF
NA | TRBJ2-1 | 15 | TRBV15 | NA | TGTGCCACCAGCAGAGCTGGCGGGAATAACAATGAGCAGTTCTTC | CATSRAGGNNNEQFF
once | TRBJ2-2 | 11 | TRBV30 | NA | TGTGCCTGGAACAGGGCCGGGGAGCTGTTTTTT | CAWNRAGELFF
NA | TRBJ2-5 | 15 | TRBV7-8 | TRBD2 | TGTGCCAGCAGCTTAACTAGCCCGGGGGGAGAGACCCAGTACTTC | CASSLTSPGGETQYF
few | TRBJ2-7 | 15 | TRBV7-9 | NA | TGTTCCAGCAGCTTAGGGTCACAGGGATTCTACGAGCAGTACTTC | CSSSLGSQGFYEQYF
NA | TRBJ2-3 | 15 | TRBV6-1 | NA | TGTGCCAGCATCGAAGGGGGTCAGTCATCGGATACGCAGTATTTT | CASIEGGQSSDTQYF
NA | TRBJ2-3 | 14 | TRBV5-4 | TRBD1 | TGTGCCAGCAGCTTGGGGGGACAGGGCGGAACGCAGTATTTT | CASSLGGQGGTQYF
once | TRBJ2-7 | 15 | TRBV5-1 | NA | TGCGCCAGCAGTCCACTCGACAGTTCTAGCTACGAGCAGTACTTC | CASSPLDSSSYEQYF
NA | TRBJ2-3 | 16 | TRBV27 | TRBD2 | TGTGCCAGCAGTTATAGCGGGGGAGGGGTCACAGATACGCAGTATTTT | CASSYSGGGVTDTQYF
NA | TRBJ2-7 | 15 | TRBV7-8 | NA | TGTGCCAGCAGCTACCGGGACACCTACTCCTACGAGCAGTACTTC | CASSYRDTYSYEQYF
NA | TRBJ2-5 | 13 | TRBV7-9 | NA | TGTTCCAGCAGCTTAGGCAGACAAGAGACCCAGTACTTC | CSSSLGRQETQYF
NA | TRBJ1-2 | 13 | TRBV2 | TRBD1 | TGTGCCAGCACGGGACAGGGTTCGGCTGGCTACACCTTC | CASTGQGSAGYTF
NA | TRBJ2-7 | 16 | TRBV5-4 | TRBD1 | TGTGCCAGCAGCCCGAACTCGGGACAGGCTATCTACGAGCAGTACTTC | CASSPNSGQAIYEQYF
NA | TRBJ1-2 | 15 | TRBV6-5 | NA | TGTGCCAGCAGTTCCCAGCGGGGAGGGGTCTCTGGCTACACCTTC | CASSSQRGGVSGYTF
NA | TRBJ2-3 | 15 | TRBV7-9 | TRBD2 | TGTGCCAGCAGGGGGGATAGCGGGAGAACAGATACGCAGTATTTT | CASRGDSGRTDTQYF
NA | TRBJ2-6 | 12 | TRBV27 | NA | TGTGCCAGCAGCTCTGGGGCCAACGGCCTGACTTTC | CASSSGANGLTF
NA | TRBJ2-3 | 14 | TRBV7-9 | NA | TGTGCCAGCAGCCTCTCCTCGAGCACAGATACGCAGTATTTT | CASSLSSSTDTQYF
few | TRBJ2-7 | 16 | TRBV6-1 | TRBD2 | TGTGCCAGCAGTGAAGCGTTAGGGACTAGCGGGTACGAGCAGTACTTC | CASSEALGTSGYEQYF
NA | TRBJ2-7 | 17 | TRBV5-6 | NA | TGTGCCAGCAGCTCGCCTTCACTTCGGGTTCTTTCCTACGAGCAGTACTTC | CASSSPSLRVLSYEQYF
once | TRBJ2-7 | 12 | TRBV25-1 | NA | TGTGCCAGCAGTCTTAGCTCCTACGAGCAGTACTTC | CASSLSSYEQYF
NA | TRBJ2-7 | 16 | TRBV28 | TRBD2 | TGTGCCAGCAGTTGGATGGCTAGCGGGAGGGCCGCCGAGCAGTACTTC | CASSWMASGRAAEQYF
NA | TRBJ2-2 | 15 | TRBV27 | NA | TGTGCCAGCAACCTCCTGGGGGCGGCGACCGGGGAGCTGTTTTTT | CASNLLGAATGELFF
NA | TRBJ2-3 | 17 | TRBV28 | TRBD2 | TGTGCCAGCAGTTCTCCTGCGGGACTAGCGGGAGCCGATACGCAGTATTTT | CASSSPAGLAGADTQYF
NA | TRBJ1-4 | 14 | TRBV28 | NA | TGTGCCAGCAGTGTGACAGCAACTAATGAAAAACTGTTTTTT | CASSVTATNEKLFF
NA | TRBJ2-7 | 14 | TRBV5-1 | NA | TGCGCCAGCAGATACGACTCCGACTCCTACGAGCAGTACTTC | CASRYDSDSYEQYF
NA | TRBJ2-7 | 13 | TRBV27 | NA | TGTGCCAGCAGTTTTGGGCTTCTCTACGAGCAGTACTTC | CASSFGLLYEQYF
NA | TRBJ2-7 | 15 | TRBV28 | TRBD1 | TGTGCCAGCAGTTTAAGGGACAGGGGGTACTACGAGCAGTACTTC | CASSLRDRGYYEQYF
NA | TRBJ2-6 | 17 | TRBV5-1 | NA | TGCGCCAGCAGCTTGTACAGACCCGGCACTGGGGCCAACGTCCTGACTTTC | CASSLYRPGTGANVLTF
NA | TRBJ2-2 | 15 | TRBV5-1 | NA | TGCGCCAGCAGCCTCTTCGCGGGGGCGGCCGGGGAGCTGTTTTTT | CASSLFAGAAGELFF
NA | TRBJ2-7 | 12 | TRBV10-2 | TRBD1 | TGCGCCACAGGGACAGGGTACCACGAGCAGTACTTC | CATGTGYHEQYF
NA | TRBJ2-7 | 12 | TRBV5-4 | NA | TGTGCCAGCAGCTCCGCCTCCTACGAGCAGTACTTC | CASSSASYEQYF
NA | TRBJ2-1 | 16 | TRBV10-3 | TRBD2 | TGTGCCATCAGTGAGCCGGCGGGAGGGTCCTACAATGAGCAGCTCTTC | CAISEPAGGSYNEQLF
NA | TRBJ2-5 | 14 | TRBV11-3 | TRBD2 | TGTGCCAGCAAGGGCGGGAGAAATAAGGAGACCCAGTACTTC | CASKGGRNKETQYF
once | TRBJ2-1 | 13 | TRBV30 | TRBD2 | TGTGCCTGGAGTGCTAGCGGGGTTAATGAGCAGTTCTTC | CAWSASGVNEQFF
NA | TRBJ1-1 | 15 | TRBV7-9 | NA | TGTGCCAGCAGCTTAGTTTTGACAGAGAACACTGAAGCTTTCTTT | CASSLVLTENTEAFF
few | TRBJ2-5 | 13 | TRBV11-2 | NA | TGTGCCAGCAGTTACTCGTACCAAGAGACCCAGTACTTC | CASSYSYQETQYF
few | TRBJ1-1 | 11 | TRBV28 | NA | TGTGCCAGCAGGGGGAGGCCTGAAGCTTTCTTT | CASRGRPEAFF
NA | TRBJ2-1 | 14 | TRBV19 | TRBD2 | TGTGCCAGTAGTACCGTAGCGGGAACGAGTCAACAGTTCTTC | CASSTVAGTSQQFF
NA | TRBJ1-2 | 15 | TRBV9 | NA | TGTGCCAGCAGCCCACCCACGAGCCTTAACTATGGCTACACCTTC | CASSPPTSLNYGYTF